These T cell receptor beta chains were read from a single sample in a study of cytomegalovirus exposure and HLA in healthy donors. The table came from immunoSEQ multiplex PCR; TCRdb's copy has only in-frame clones and leaves some out. The table shows about 160,000 clones, with roughly 80% occurring only once. Sample: PBMCs. The receptors were gathered from a woman younger than 45 in good health and CMV-seropositive. Each CDR3 is given with its conserved first and last residue. The order of the fields is J gene, clone size, V gene, D gene, CDR3 DNA, CDR3 protein. The D gene is left open where the match is weak. A clone size is listed for some rows: how often the clone was seen (once, few, many), or a class if it is expanded.

TRBJ1-2 | . | TRBV6-5 | TRBD1 | TGTGCCAGCAGTTACTCACAGGGGATTAACTATGGCTACACCTTC | CASSYSQGINYGYTF
TRBJ2-6 | once | TRBV6-1 | . | TGTGCCAGCAGTGAAACAGGCTTGACTGGGGCCAACGTCCTGACTTTC | CASSETGLTGANVLTF
TRBJ1-6 | . | TRBV11-2 | TRBD1 | TGTGCCAGCAGAGGACAGGGTTTTGATTCACCCCTCCACTTT | CASRGQGFDSPLHF
TRBJ2-4 | . | TRBV7-3 | . | TGTGCCAGCAGCCTACTTCCGGTGTTGGCCGGCCAGGACATTCAGTACTTC | CASSLLPVLAGQDIQYF
TRBJ2-3 | . | TRBV7-8 | TRBD1 | TGTGCCAGCAGCCCAGGACAGGGTGGGGGCACAGATACGCAGTATTTT | CASSPGQGGGTDTQYF
TRBJ1-6 | . | TRBV18 | . | TGTGCCAGCTCAGACAGTGGGGTCTATAATTCACCCCTCCACTTT | CASSDSGVYNSPLHF
TRBJ2-7 | . | TRBV14 | . | TGTGCCAGCAGCCGATACGGGACTGTCGACTACGAGCAGTACTTC | CASSRYGTVDYEQYF
TRBJ2-3 | . | TRBV18 | . | TGTGCCAGCTCACCCTCCCGGGCAGGGGCTAGCACAGATACGCAGTATTTT | CASSPSRAGASTDTQYF
TRBJ2-7 | . | TRBV11-3 | TRBD1 | TGTGCCAGCAGCCTGGGGGGGGACAGGGGGACCAAGCAGTACTTC | CASSLGGDRGTKQYF
TRBJ1-4 | . | TRBV7-8 | TRBD1 | TGTGCCAGCAGCCATCTAAGGGACAGGGGCACTAATGAAAAACTGTTTTTT | CASSHLRDRGTNEKLFF
TRBJ2-2 | . | TRBV9 | . | TGTGCCAGCAGCGTAGACCCCTGGGCGGGCTTAAATTCCGGGGAGCTGTTTTTT | CASSVDPWAGLNSGELFF
TRBJ1-2 | . | TRBV6-1 | TRBD1 | TGTGCCAGCAGTGAAGGGGGGACAGGGGGCATCGGCGGCTACACCTTC | CASSEGGTGGIGGYTF
TRBJ2-2 | few | TRBV25-1 | . | TGTGCCAGCAGTGAATTGGACAGGAACACCGGGGAGCTGTTTTTT | CASSELDRNTGELFF
TRBJ2-3 | once | TRBV1 | . | TGCACCAGCAGCCAGCAGACAGGGGGCCTGAATACGCAGTATTTT | CTSSQQTGGLNTQYF
TRBJ1-6 | . | TRBV4-3 | . | TGCGCCAGCAGCCCGGACAGCAGCTCCTATAATTCACCCCTCCACTTT | CASSPDSSSYNSPLHF
TRBJ1-5 | . | TRBV5-6 | . | TGTGCCAGCAGCTTGCAGGGCGGACAGCCCCAGCATTTT | CASSLQGGQPQHF
TRBJ2-7 | . | TRBV4-1 | . | TGCGCCAGCAGCCAAGAGGGTTACGCGGGGGCAACCTACGAGCAGTACTTC | CASSQEGYAGATYEQYF
TRBJ2-1 | once | TRBV29-1 | TRBD1 | TGCAGCGTAGGGACAGGGGGCGCGATCAATGAGCAGTTCTTC | CSVGTGGAINEQFF
TRBJ2-1 | . | TRBV5-5 | . | TGTGCCAGCAGCTTGGTGGGGGGTGACGAGCAGTTCTTC | CASSLVGGDEQFF
TRBJ1-5 | . | TRBV7-9 | TRBD1 | TGTGCCAGCAGCCGGACAGGGAGTAGCAATCAGCCCCAGCATTTT | CASSRTGSSNQPQHF
TRBJ2-7 | . | TRBV2 | . | TGTGCCAGCAGTCGCGCAGGCCCGGCCTACGAGCAGTACTTC | CASSRAGPAYEQYF
TRBJ2-5 | . | TRBV7-7 | . | TGTGCCAGCAGCTCAAATCCCGGGACATTAGGAGAGACCCAGTACTTC | CASSSNPGTLGETQYF
TRBJ2-5 | . | TRBV5-4 | TRBD2 | TGTGCCAGCAGCCCACCTAGACTAGCGGGGGGGCGGGAGACCCAGTACTTC | CASSPPRLAGGRETQYF
TRBJ2-1 | . | TRBV7-9 | . | TGTGCCACCGGGGGAGGCGAGCAGTTCTTC | CATGGGEQFF
TRBJ1-2 | . | TRBV4-3 | . | TGCGCCAGCAGCCAAGAGTCCCAGGCCGTGTATGGCTACACCTTC | CASSQESQAVYGYTF
TRBJ1-2 | . | TRBV4-2 | . | TGTGCCAGCAGCCAAGCCCACAGGGTAGGCTATGGCTACACCTTC | CASSQAHRVGYGYTF
TRBJ2-7 | . | TRBV5-1 | TRBD2 | TGCGCCAGCAGCCCCCTTGGGGGGGTCGTCTACGAGCAGTACTTC | CASSPLGGVVYEQYF
TRBJ2-1 | . | TRBV7-9 | . | TGTGCCAGCAGCTTAGCGTCGGGAGCGGTTGATGAGCAGTTCTTC | CASSLASGAVDEQFF
TRBJ2-1 | . | TRBV7-2 | TRBD2 | TGTGCCAGCAGCTCCCCTTTGAGCGGGGGGCCCTCCTACAATGAGCAGTTCTTC | CASSSPLSGGPSYNEQFF